The rows below give T cell receptor beta chains drawn from one sample of a study of CD8 T cells in ankylosing spondylitis. TCRdb reprocessed the 5' RACE reads via MiXCR and lists one record per CDR3 protein. This table has just over 300,000 distinct CDR3 sequences, around 20% appearing once. Sequenced material: blood, either unsorted or a sorted T cell fraction (not recorded which). The source is a female donor with ankylosing spondylitis or in good health (not recorded which). CDR3s include the opening cysteine and the closing phenylalanine or tryptophan. Each record gives: clone size, J gene, V gene, D gene, CDR3 protein, CDR3 DNA. D genes are given only for firm matches. Clone size appears in some rows only: once, few, many, or a class for an expanded clone.

clone size: few
J gene: TRBJ1-4
V gene: TRBV12-3/TRBV12-4
D gene: -
CDR3 protein: CASSFGFREKLFF
CDR3 DNA: TGTGCCAGCAGTTTTGGGTTTCGGGAAAAACTGTTTTTT

clone size: -
J gene: TRBJ2-3
V gene: TRBV20-1
D gene: -
CDR3 protein: CSARRSGLTDTQYF
CDR3 DNA: TGCAGTGCTAGACGGAGCGGACTCACAGATACGCAGTATTTT

clone size: few
J gene: TRBJ2-3
V gene: TRBV27
D gene: -
CDR3 protein: CASSLSGTERGTQYF
CDR3 DNA: TGTGCCAGCAGTTTATCTGGGACGGAGAGGGGTACGCAGTATTTT

clone size: many
J gene: TRBJ2-7
V gene: TRBV24-1
D gene: TRBD2
CDR3 protein: CATSLISPFSGSKYEQYF
CDR3 DNA: TGTGCCACCAGCCTTATTTCACCGTTTAGCGGGAGTAAATATGAGCAGTACTTC

clone size: -
J gene: TRBJ2-1
V gene: TRBV2
D gene: -
CDR3 protein: CASREWNEQFF
CDR3 DNA: TGTGCCAGCAGAGAATGGAATGAGCAGTTCTTC

clone size: few
J gene: TRBJ2-3
V gene: TRBV5-4
D gene: -
CDR3 protein: CASSLGSRADTQYF
CDR3 DNA: TGTGCCAGCAGCTTGGGGTCTAGGGCAGATACGCAGTATTTT

clone size: few
J gene: TRBJ2-7
V gene: TRBV20-1
D gene: TRBD1
CDR3 protein: CSVTTGTGAHEQYF
CDR3 DNA: TGCAGTGTTACAACCGGGACAGGGGCCCACGAGCAGTACTTC

clone size: -
J gene: TRBJ2-7
V gene: TRBV20-1
D gene: -
CDR3 protein: CSASPNLYEQYF
CDR3 DNA: TGCAGTGCTTCCCCTAATTTGTACGAGCAGTACTTC

clone size: -
J gene: TRBJ2-3
V gene: TRBV5-6
D gene: TRBD2
CDR3 protein: CASSFGGSGTDTQYF
CDR3 DNA: TGTGCCAGCAGCTTCGGCGGGAGTGGGACAGATACGCAGTATTTT

clone size: -
J gene: TRBJ2-1
V gene: TRBV3-1
D gene: -
CDR3 protein: CASSLGLKNEQFF
CDR3 DNA: TGTGCCAGCAGCCTCGGCCTAAAGAATGAGCAGTTCTTC

clone size: -
J gene: TRBJ2-2
V gene: TRBV10-1
D gene: TRBD2
CDR3 protein: CASSKSGRANTGELFF
CDR3 DNA: TGCGCCAGCAGCAAAAGCGGGAGGGCCAACACCGGGGAGCTGTTTTTT

clone size: -
J gene: TRBJ2-7
V gene: TRBV20-1
D gene: -
CDR3 protein: CSAIGMGTRAGGYF
CDR3 DNA: TGCAGTGCTATTGGGATGGGAACCAGGGCCGGAGGGTACTTC

clone size: -
J gene: TRBJ2-3
V gene: TRBV12-3/TRBV12-4
D gene: -
CDR3 protein: CASSNQISTDTQYF
CDR3 DNA: TGTGCCAGCAGTAACCAAATTTCCACAGATACGCAGTATTTT

clone size: few
J gene: TRBJ1-3
V gene: TRBV12-3/TRBV12-4
D gene: TRBD1
CDR3 protein: CASSPGGSTIYF
CDR3 DNA: TGTGCCAGCAGTCCAGGGGGTAGCACCATATATTTT

clone size: -
J gene: TRBJ2-2
V gene: TRBV20-1
D gene: -
CDR3 protein: CSARGGAGGTGELFF
CDR3 DNA: TGCAGTGCTAGAGGGGGGGCAGGGGGGACCGGGGAGCTGTTTTTT

clone size: -
J gene: TRBJ2-2
V gene: TRBV7-2
D gene: -
CDR3 protein: CASSLAGQNAGELFF
CDR3 DNA: TGTGCCAGCAGCTTAGCCGGACAGAATGCGGGGGAGCTGTTTTTT

clone size: few
J gene: TRBJ2-1
V gene: TRBV20-1
D gene: -
CDR3 protein: CSARGELGNEQFF
CDR3 DNA: TGCAGTGCTAGAGGGGAGCTAGGCAATGAGCAGTTCTTC

clone size: -
J gene: TRBJ1-2
V gene: TRBV11-2
D gene: TRBD1
CDR3 protein: CASSSRTGLYGYTF
CDR3 DNA: TGTGCCAGCAGCTCGCGGACAGGGCTCTATGGCTACACCTTC

clone size: -
J gene: TRBJ1-2
V gene: TRBV2
D gene: -
CDR3 protein: CASSEEGYTF
CDR3 DNA: TGTGCCAGCAGTGAGGAGGGGTACACCTTC

clone size: -
J gene: TRBJ1-4
V gene: TRBV6-5
D gene: -
CDR3 protein: CASSYPPTHIRGNEKLFF
CDR3 DNA: TGTGCCAGCAGTTACCCGCCGACACACATTAGGGGAAATGAAAAACTGTTTTTT

clone size: -
J gene: TRBJ1-1
V gene: TRBV7-8
D gene: TRBD1
CDR3 protein: CASSWGTGFTEAFF
CDR3 DNA: TGTGCCAGCAGCTGGGGGACAGGGTTCACTGAAGCTTTCTTT

clone size: -
J gene: TRBJ2-5
V gene: TRBV5-5
D gene: -
CDR3 protein: CASSRFQVVAETQYF
CDR3 DNA: TGTGCCAGCAGCCGGTTCCAGGTAGTCGCGGAGACCCAGTACTTC

clone size: few
J gene: TRBJ1-2
V gene: TRBV6-1
D gene: -
CDR3 protein: CATLDSPGVNGYTF
CDR3 DNA: TGTGCCACCCTAGACAGCCCGGGGGTTAATGGCTACACCTTC

clone size: -
J gene: TRBJ2-3
V gene: TRBV10-3
D gene: -
CDR3 protein: CAISETPSYTQYF
CDR3 DNA: TGTGCCATCAGTGAGACCCCATCGTATACGCAGTATTTT